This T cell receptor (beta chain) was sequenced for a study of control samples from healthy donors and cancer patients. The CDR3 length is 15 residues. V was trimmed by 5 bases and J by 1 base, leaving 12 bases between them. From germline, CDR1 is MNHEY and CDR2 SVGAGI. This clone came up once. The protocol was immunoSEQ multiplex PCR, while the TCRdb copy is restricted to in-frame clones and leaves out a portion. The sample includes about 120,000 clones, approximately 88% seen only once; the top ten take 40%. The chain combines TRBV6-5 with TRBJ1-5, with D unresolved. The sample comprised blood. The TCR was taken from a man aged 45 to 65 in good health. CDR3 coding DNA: TGTGCCAGCAGTCTCTCGGGGTTAAGCAATCAGCCCCAGCATTTT. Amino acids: CASSLSGLSNQPQHF.